Presented here are 22 T cell receptor beta chains from one specimen sequenced in a study of chemoradiotherapy in HPV16-positive cancers. Only in-frame clones appear in the TCRdb table, and some are missing; sequencing was by immunoSEQ multiplex PCR. The table has about 31,000 clones, more than 80% seen once. Sequences were derived from blood, sampled from a patient who underwent chemoradiotherapy. Receptor source: a human donor with HPV-associated anogenital cancer.

The V call is TRBV5-6, the J call TRBJ2-5; 8 nucleotides match TRBD2. From germline, CDR1 is SGHDT and CDR2 YYEEEE. Germline trimming cut 2 bases from V and 5 bases from J; bases unmatched to any gene: 8. The CDR3 sequence is 15 residues long. The CDR3 is CASSFFRGGPETQYF. The CDR3 coding sequence is TGTGCCAGCAGCTTTTTTCGGGGGGGCCCGGAGACCCAGTACTTC.

This chain connects TRBV2 to TRBJ1-3; D remains ambiguous. V was shortened by 0 bases and J by 0 bases, with 9 bases between the two germline ends. The CDR3 totals 16 residues. Germline CDR1 reads SNHLY; CDR2 reads FYNNEI. The CDR3 DNA is TGTGCCAGCAGTGAAGCGCGTTTGATCTCTGGAAACACCATATATTTT. Its translation is CASSEARLISGNTIYF.

The chain carries TRBV15 and TRBJ1-5; a possible D gene is TRBD1 (6 bases). CDR3 length equals 18 residues. The ends were cut back, 1 base at V and 4 bases at J, with 20 bases in the middle. The germline V gene has CDR1 LNHNV and CDR2 YYDKDF (reference sequence). The CDR3 sequence is CATSRVGHTRGGNQPQHF. CDR3 sequence (DNA): TGTGCCACCAGCAGAGTCGGGCACACGAGGGGGGGAAATCAGCCCCAGCATTTT.

In its sample, this clone was seen once. The rearrangement uses TRBV27 and TRBJ1-1; no clear D. The CDR3 is 15 residues long. The V gene's germline CDR1 is MNHEY and CDR2 SMNVEV (reference sequence). The germline V and J ends were trimmed by 1 base and 8 bases, with 17 bases remaining between them. The CDR3: CASSLWNVGPQEAFF. CDR3 in DNA: TGTGCCAGCAGTTTATGGAACGTAGGACCCCAAGAAGCTTTCTTT.

The chain joins TRBV11-2 to TRBJ2-3; tentatively, D is TRBD2 (6 bases). Germline assignment: CDR1 SGHAT and CDR2 FQNNGV. Trimming took 5 bases from V and 1 from J, leaving 13 bases between them. CDR3 size: 15 residues. This chain's CDR3 is CASSAIGGGTDTQYF. In DNA, the CDR3 is TGTGCCAGCAGCGCCATAGGAGGGGGCACAGATACGCAGTATTTT.

The chain carries TRBV6-1 and TRBJ2-6; TRBD1 agrees at 7 bases. The V and J ends lost 4 bases and 2 bases, in that order; junction bases with no gene match: 8. The CDR3 runs to 17 residues. Germline V gene sequence: CDR1 MNHNS, CDR2 SASEGT. CDR3 loop: CASSVKQGVAGANVLTF. CDR3 coding DNA: TGTGCCAGCAGTGTAAAGCAGGGGGTGGCTGGGGCCAACGTCCTGACTTTC.

This clone was seen only once. The CDR3 loop reads CASSPSTGGGSPLHF. As DNA, the CDR3 is TGTGCCAGCAGTCCAAGCACAGGGGGGGGTTCACCCCTCCACTTT. The chain uses TRBV27 and TRBJ1-6; 8 positions match TRBD1. Germline V gene data show CDR1 as MNHEY and CDR2 as SMNVEV (reference sequence). V trimming: 5 bases; J trimming: 9 bases; junction bases outside the gene matches: 9. This CDR3 has 15 residues.

The DNA for the CDR3 is TGTGCCAGTAGTATAGCGGGGGTGAGCACTGAAGCTTTCTTT. Amino acid sequence: CASSIAGVSTEAFF. The chain combines TRBV19 with TRBJ1-1; D perhaps matches TRBD1 (5 bases). The V end lost 1 base, the J end lost 4 bases, and 10 bases lay between the germline ends. Germline V CDR1 and CDR2: LNHDA, SQIVND (reference sequence). The CDR3 runs 14 residues.

The J gene is TRBJ2-1, the V gene TRBV30; 9 bases fit TRBD2. The CDR3 loop spans 15 amino acids. Germline V gene data show CDR1 as GTSNPN and CDR2 as SVGIG (reference sequence). After removal of 0 bases from V and 3 bases from J, the junction contained 3 bases not matched to a gene. CDR3 loop: CAWSVKRGVYNEQFF. Written as DNA, the CDR3 is TGTGCCTGGAGTGTAAAGCGGGGGGTCTACAATGAGCAGTTCTTC.

This chain joins TRBV19 and TRBJ1-1; D is unclear. The germline V gene encodes CDR1 LNHDA and CDR2 SQIVND (reference sequence). Trimming stripped 6 bases from V and 0 bases from J, with 8 bases between. The CDR3 spans 13 residues. As DNA, the CDR3 is TGTGCCAGTAGCTGGGCAGTGAACACTGAAGCTTTCTTT. Amino acids: CASSWAVNTEAFF.

The sample holds a few counts of this clone. The V and J genes are TRBV7-9 and TRBJ1-1; perhaps TRBD1 as D (5 bases). CDR1 SEHNR and CDR2 FQNEAQ come from the germline V gene (reference sequence). The CDR3 runs 16 residues. V dropped 5 bases and J dropped 0 bases, with 16 bases sitting between them. CDR3 in DNA: TGTGCCAGCAGCCGAGGGAAGGGGTTAATGAACACTGAAGCTTTCTTT. The encoded protein is CASSRGKGLMNTEAFF.

The chain couples TRBV5-6 to TRBJ2-7; unclear D gene. There are 15 residues in the CDR3. The V and J ends lost 0 bases and 0 bases respectively, with 10 bases between them. Germline CDR1 is SGHDT and CDR2 is YYEEEE. The CDR3 spells CASSLAGHSSYEQYF. Written as DNA, the CDR3 is TGTGCCAGCAGCTTGGCCGGCCATAGCTCCTACGAGCAGTACTTC.

This CDR3 is CAWWGAGDTQYF. CDR3 DNA: TGTGCCTGGTGGGGGGCCGGAGATACGCAGTATTTT. This sequence joins TRBV30 and TRBJ2-3; D assignment may be TRBD1 or TRBD2 (6 bases each). The CDR3 length is 12 residues. CDR1 and CDR2 from the germline V gene are GTSNPN and SVGIG (reference sequence). V was pared by 5 bases and J by 5 bases, with 11 bases between.

This rearrangement joins TRBV29-1 to TRBJ2-1, with 9 bases identical to TRBD1. Per the germline V gene, CDR1 is SQVTM and CDR2 is ANQGSEA. V shed 3 bases, J shed 2 bases, and the junction held 5 bases outside the gene matches. The CDR3 is made up of 15 amino acids. CDR3 protein: CSVEGTGGAYNEQFF. DNA of the CDR3: TGCAGCGTTGAGGGAACAGGGGGCGCCTACAATGAGCAGTTCTTC.

The rearrangement joins TRBV30 to TRBJ1-1, with D possibly being TRBD1 (5 bases). Looked up from germline, CDR1 is GTSNPN and CDR2 is SVGIG (reference sequence). Trimming shortened V by 5 bases and J by 1 base, and 11 bases separated the two germline ends. This CDR3 has 13 amino acids. The CDR3 DNA is TGTGCCTGGGGGGCAGGGCAGAACACTGAAGCTTTCTTT. It encodes CAWGAGQNTEAFF.

V is TRBV19 and J is TRBJ2-7, with D tentatively TRBD2 (6 bases). Trimming removed 5 bases at V and 3 bases at J, with 17 bases between. CDR3 size: 15 residues. Germline V gene sequence: CDR1 LNHDA, CDR2 SQIVND (reference sequence). This CDR3 reads CASSLEGSSYYEQYF. The CDR3 DNA follows: TGTGCCAGTAGTTTGGAGGGTTCCTCCTACTACGAGCAGTACTTC.

The chain carries TRBV5-1 and TRBJ2-7, with D possibly matching TRBD1 (6 bases). Between the trimmed V and J ends, which lost 2 bases and 3 bases, there was a span of 15 bases. Germline CDR1 reads SGHRS; CDR2 reads YFSETQ. The CDR3 has 15 amino acids. CDR3 loop: CASSLVPGDVYEQYF. CDR3 nucleotides: TGCGCCAGCAGCTTAGTCCCAGGGGACGTCTACGAGCAGTACTTC. The full variable domain, its missing parts supplied by reference TRBV5-1 and TRBJ2-7, is KAGVTQTPRYLIKTRGQQVTLSCSPISGHRSVSWYQQTPGQGLQFLFEYFSETQRNKGNFPGRFSGRQFSNSRSEMNVSTLELGDSALYLCASSLVPGDVYEQYFGPGTRLTVT.

This clone has a single count. This sequence joins TRBV30 and TRBJ1-1, with D hard to call. The ends were cut back, 7 bases at V and 0 bases at J, with 9 bases in the middle. CDR1 is GTSNPN and CDR2 is SVGIG in the germline V gene (reference sequence). The CDR3 has 12 residues. CDR3 coding DNA: TGTGCCTTCCAACGGGTGAACACTGAAGCTTTCTTT. The encoded protein is CAFQRVNTEAFF.

This clone came up once. The chain recombines TRBV5-1 with TRBJ2-7, with 8 bases identical to TRBD2. This CDR3 region has 15 residues. CDR1 and CDR2 from the germline V gene are SGHRS and YFSETQ. Trimming at V came to 0 bases and at J to 3 bases, leaving 5 bases not matched to a gene. CDR3 bases: TGCGCCAGCAGCTTGGGCCCGGGGGGGATCTACGAGCAGTACTTC. It yields the protein CASSLGPGGIYEQYF.

This CDR3 reads CASSSGGARDIEAFF. In nucleotides, the CDR3 is TGCGCCAGCAGCTCGGGAGGGGCGAGGGACATTGAAGCTTTCTTT. The chain joins TRBV5-1 to TRBJ1-1; TRBD1 is a possible D gene (6 bases). Per germline, CDR1 SGHRS and CDR2 YFSETQ. Trimming pared 3 bases from V and 7 bases from J, leaving 19 bases between. This CDR3 spans 15 amino acids. The complete variable domain, with remaining parts taken from reference TRBV5-1 and TRBJ1-1, reads KAGVTQTPRYLIKTRGQQVTLSCSPISGHRSVSWYQQTPGQGLQFLFEYFSETQRNKGNFPGRFSGRQFSNSRSEMNVSTLELGDSALYLCASSSGGARDIEAFFGQGTRLTVV.

The CDR3 DNA follows: TGCGCCAGCAGCTTGCACAGGGATAGCACAGATACGCAGTATTTT. Its protein is CASSLHRDSTDTQYF. The V gene is TRBV5-1, the J gene TRBJ2-3; possible D gene TRBD1, 6 bases. V lost 1 base and J 0 bases, leaving 9 bases between the germline ends. CDR1 is SGHRS and CDR2 is YFSETQ in the germline V gene. CDR3 length equals 15 residues.

The genes are TRBV5-1 and TRBJ2-5; TRBD1 agrees at 7 bases. Trimming removed 4 bases from V and 1 base from J; junction bases left unmatched: 7. Germline values: CDR1 SGHRS, CDR2 YFSETQ. The CDR3 has 15 amino acids. In DNA form, the CDR3 reads TGCGCCAGCAGCCAAAACAGGGGCTCCCAAGAGACCCAGTACTTC. It translates to CASSQNRGSQETQYF. Combining the CDR3 with reference TRBV5-1 and TRBJ2-5 gives the whole variable domain KAGVTQTPRYLIKTRGQQVTLSCSPISGHRSVSWYQQTPGQGLQFLFEYFSETQRNKGNFPGRFSGRQFSNSRSEMNVSTLELGDSALYLCASSQNRGSQETQYFGPGTRLLVL.